The source of this T cell receptor beta chain is a study of monozygotic twins with inflammatory bowel disease. TCRdb re-called the 5' RACE reads, yielding one record per CDR3 amino acid sequence without DNA. Seen in this sample are about 380,000 distinct CDR3 sequences; the ten most common clones hold 2% to 3%. CDR1 is KGHDR and CDR2 is SFDVKD in the germline V gene. This CDR3 is built from 14 residues. This sequence was found in a human donor with ulcerative colitis or Crohn's disease, or a healthy co-twin of an affected twin (not recorded which). Sequenced material: blood. The chain combines TRBV24-1 with TRBJ1-5. This CDR3 is CATSVKFSNQPQHF.